These 27 T cell receptor beta chains were all obtained from the same sample, sequenced in a study of vaccination and CD4 T cells after COVID-19. Documented treatment: roughly nine-day PBMC culture with coronavirus spike peptide pools or control peptides (ViraFEST assay). Their antigens remain unidentified. An Oncomine TCR Beta short-read assay was used to sequence the DNA from cultured CD4+ T cells. One entry per CDR3 protein results from TCRdb running MiXCR on the PCR reads. The repertoire holds approximately 17,000 distinct CDR3 sequences, 50% to 65% seen once, with 11% in the top ten. The sample taken for sequencing was CD4+ T cells from blood, cultured in vitro. Receptors were obtained from a human donor who had recovered from COVID-19.

This clonotype was counted a few times. The gene calls are TRBV27 and TRBJ1-1; the D is unclear. Trimming stripped 2 bases from V and 1 base from J, with 8 bases between. The V gene's germline CDR1 is MNHEY and CDR2 SMNVEV (reference sequence). The CDR3 totals 14 residues. This chain's CDR3 is CASSLRLGNTEAFF. The CDR3 coding sequence is TGTGCCAGCAGTTTACGGTTGGGGAACACTGAAGCTTTCTTT.

This CDR3 is CASSDTRVAGDTQYF. For the CDR3, the DNA is TGTGCCAGCAGTGATACCCGAGTAGCGGGAGATACGCAGTATTTT. The V gene is TRBV25-1, the J gene TRBJ2-3; 7 nucleotides match TRBD2. With V trimmed by 3 bases and J by 5 bases, 8 bases remained unmatched. CDR3 size: 15 residues. Germline V lookup: CDR1 MGHDK, CDR2 SYGVNS.

The V call is TRBV7-9, the J call TRBJ1-3; D is possibly TRBD1 (5 bases). CDR1 is SEHNR and CDR2 is FQNEAQ in the germline V gene (reference sequence). V lost 3 bases and J lost 0, with 9 bases in between. The CDR3 runs to 15 residues. The CDR3 bases are TGTGCCAGCAGCTTCCCAGGGCGCTCTGGAAACACCATATATTTT. Protein sequence: CASSFPGRSGNTIYF.

V is TRBV21-1 and J is TRBJ1-1; the DNA was not compared with TRBD1, the D call given in the table. TRBV21-1 is noted as a pseudogene. The CDR3 consists of 13 residues. CDR3 amino acids: CASMGGPNTEAFF. CDR3 DNA: TGTGCCAGCATGGGGGGGCCGAACACTGAAGCTTTCTTT.

The genes are TRBV18 and TRBJ2-5, with D perhaps matching TRBD2 (6 bases). V shed 6 bases and J shed 1 base, with 9 bases lying between them. The CDR3 is made up of 13 amino acids. Germline assignment: CDR1 KGHSH and CDR2 LQKENI. This CDR3 is CASSAGLQETQYF. CDR3 in DNA: TGTGCCAGCTCCGCGGGGCTCCAAGAGACCCAGTACTTC.

There are a few counts of this clonotype. The V gene is TRBV27, the J gene TRBJ2-1, with 7 bases identical to TRBD1. The junction had 8 bases not matched to a gene; V was cut back by 5 bases and J by 7 bases. This CDR3 has 14 amino acids. Looked up from germline, CDR1 is MNHEY and CDR2 is SMNVEV (reference sequence). CDR3 nucleotides: TGTGCCAGCAGTGCCGGGACAGCCCTTAATGAGCAGTTCTTC. The encoded protein is CASSAGTALNEQFF.

J is TRBJ2-7 and V is TRBV7-6; maybe TRBD1 (5 bases). Trimming removed 3 bases at V and 2 bases at J, with 11 bases between. The CDR3 extends over 14 amino acids. Looked up from germline, CDR1 is SGHVS and CDR2 is FNYEAQ. The CDR3 DNA is TGTGCCAGCAGCTTGCAGGGAAAGGCCTACGAGCAGTACTTC. It translates to CASSLQGKAYEQYF. Full variable domain (missing parts from reference TRBV7-6 and TRBJ2-7): GAGVSQSPRYKVTKRGQDVALRCDPISGHVSLYWYRQALGQGPEFLTYFNYEAQQDKSGLPNDRFSAERPEGSISTLTIQRTEQRDSAMYRCASSLQGKAYEQYFGPGTRLTVT.

The rearrangement uses TRBV6-1 and TRBJ1-5; perhaps TRBD1 as D (5 bases). V was shortened by 4 bases and J by 0 bases, with 7 bases between the two germline ends. The CDR3 spans 14 residues. Germline CDR1 MNHNS, CDR2 SASEGT. The CDR3 sequence: CASSAQDSNQPQHF. CDR3 nucleotides: TGTGCCAGCAGTGCACAGGATAGCAATCAGCCCCAGCATTTT.

The V gene is TRBV5-1, the J gene TRBJ1-1, with 8 bases matching TRBD1. Trimming at V came to 4 bases and at J to 4 bases, leaving 9 bases not matched to a gene. Looked up from germline, CDR1 is SGHRS and CDR2 is YFSETQ. This CDR3 has 15 amino acids. The CDR3 is CASSASRGLGTEAFF. Written as DNA, the CDR3 is TGCGCCAGCAGCGCATCCAGGGGGCTGGGCACTGAAGCTTTCTTT. The full variable domain, completed using reference TRBV5-1 and TRBJ1-1, is KAGVTQTPRYLIKTRGQQVTLSCSPISGHRSVSWYQQTPGQGLQFLFEYFSETQRNKGNFPGRFSGRQFSNSRSEMNVSTLELGDSALYLCASSASRGLGTEAFFGQGTRLTVV.

This chain links TRBV15 with TRBJ2-2, with a weak D call TRBD2 (6 bases). The ends were cut back, 3 bases at V and 8 bases at J, with 13 bases in the middle. Germline lookup yields CDR1 LNHNV and CDR2 YYDKDF (reference sequence). This CDR3 is 14 amino acids long. The CDR3 DNA reads TGTGCCACCAGCAGGCCCGCCGCGGGGGGGGAGCTGTTTTTT. This codes for CATSRPAAGGELFF.

The V call is TRBV28, the J call TRBJ2-3; 9 bases agree with TRBD2. The germline CDR1 and CDR2 sequences are MDHEN and SYDVKM. There are 16 residues in the CDR3. After removal of 3 bases from V and 1 base from J, the junction contained 5 bases not matched to a gene. DNA for the CDR3: TGTGCCAGCAGTTTGAGCGGGGGGCTCGGCACAGATACGCAGTATTTT. Protein sequence: CASSLSGGLGTDTQYF.

This clonotype appeared a few times. The rearrangement uses TRBV12-3 or TRBV12-4 and TRBJ2-7, with 7 bases fitting TRBD1. J gave up 3 bases and V 7 bases, and 9 bases lay outside the gene matches. This CDR3 has 14 residues. The CDR3 sequence is CASNTGTAFYEQYF. CDR3 bases: TGTGCCAGCAACACCGGGACAGCATTCTACGAGCAGTACTTC.

This clonotype has only a few counts. The CDR3 here is CASGQGSPAGTGELFF. In DNA form, the CDR3 reads TGTGCCAGCGGACAGGGTTCTCCCGCGGGTACCGGGGAGCTGTTTTTT. The J gene is TRBJ2-2, the V gene TRBV5-4; 8 bases line up with TRBD1. With 7 bases clipped from V and 5 bases from J, the junction kept 13 bases outside the gene matches. The germline CDR1 and CDR2 sequences are SGHNT and YYREEE (reference sequence). This CDR3 spans 16 amino acids. The full variable domain, with the rest looked up from reference TRBV5-4 and TRBJ2-2, is ETGVTQSPTHLIKTRGQQVTLRCSSQSGHNTVSWYQQALGQGPQFIFQYYREEENGRGNFPPRFSGLQFPNYSSELNVNALELDDSALYLCASGQGSPAGTGELFFGEGSRLTVL.

This clonotype was observed a few times. The chain joins TRBV11-2 to TRBJ1-6, with 7 positions matching TRBD1. This CDR3 spans 15 amino acids. Unmatched junction bases numbered 9, after V lost 4 bases and J lost 9 bases. Germline V gives CDR1 SGHAT, CDR2 FQNNGV. DNA for the CDR3: TGTGCCAGCAGCTCTATCCAGGGGGTAGGTTCACCCCTCCACTTT. It translates to CASSSIQGVGSPLHF.

The rearrangement links TRBV6-4 to TRBJ1-1; D remains unclear. Trimming cost V 0 bases and J 1 base, with 9 bases left between them. CDR3 size: 15 residues. Looked up from germline, CDR1 is MRHNA and CDR2 is SNTAGT. CDR3 residues: CASSDSREKNTEAFF. In DNA form, the CDR3 reads TGTGCCAGCAGTGACTCTAGGGAGAAGAACACTGAAGCTTTCTTT.

The V call is TRBV7-9, the J call TRBJ1-2; 7 nucleotides agree with TRBD1. CDR3 length: 13 amino acids. V gave up 0 bases and J gave up 6 bases; unmatched junction bases: 1. Germline V CDR1 and CDR2: SEHNR, FQNEAQ (reference sequence). In nucleotides, the CDR3 is TGTGCCAGCAGCTTAGCCACAGGGGATGGCTACACCTTC. Translation: CASSLATGDGYTF.

This clonotype came up a few times. This chain links TRBV25-1 with TRBJ1-6; no reliable D call. Germline V lookup: CDR1 MGHDK, CDR2 SYGVNS. Trimming shortened V by 0 bases and J by 10 bases, and 16 bases separated the two germline ends. The CDR3 spans 16 residues. CDR3 amino acids: CASSEYGKGPRSPLHF. The CDR3 DNA reads TGTGCCAGCAGTGAATATGGGAAGGGCCCTCGGTCACCCCTCCACTTT.

The V gene is TRBV30, the J gene TRBJ1-1; D remains unclear. Trimming took 3 bases from V and 3 from J, leaving 14 bases between them. The CDR3 is 14 amino acids. From germline, CDR1 is GTSNPN and CDR2 SVGIG (reference sequence). Here the CDR3 DNA reads TGTGCCTGGAGCGACGGGAGGTTTCACACTGAAGCTTTCTTT. It yields the protein CAWSDGRFHTEAFF.

V is TRBV20-1 and J is TRBJ2-7, with TRBD2 as a possible D gene (6 bases). This CDR3 contains 15 residues. V was trimmed by 6 bases and J by 6 bases, leaving 24 bases between them. Germline V CDR1 and CDR2: DFQATT, SNEGSKA (reference sequence). CDR3 in DNA: TGCAGTGCGTTTCCTCTGGGGGGTGGGAAGGGCGAGCAGTACTTC. Encoded protein: CSAFPLGGGKGEQYF.

For the CDR3, the DNA is TGCAGTGCTCCGTCTCGAGGAGAGACCCAGTACTTC. Amino acid sequence: CSAPSRGETQYF. V gene TRBV20-1 combines with J gene TRBJ2-5; D uncertain. Germline values: CDR1 DFQATT, CDR2 SNEGSKA (reference sequence). The CDR3 is 12 amino acids. V gave up 5 bases and J gave up 4 bases, with 11 bases separating them.

This clonotype has only one observation. The chain is built from TRBV5-8 and TRBJ2-7, with no clear D. Germline V lookup: CDR1 SGHTS, CDR2 YDEGEE. Trimming left V 6 bases short and J 6 bases short, with 13 bases between. This CDR3 has 12 residues. The CDR3 is CASMEEKGEQYF. The CDR3 region has the DNA TGTGCCAGCATGGAAGAGAAGGGCGAGCAGTACTTC. The full variable domain, its missing parts supplied by reference TRBV5-8 and TRBJ2-7, is EAGVTQSPTHLIKTRGQQATLRCSPISGHTSVYWYQQALGLGLQFLLWYDEGEERNRGNFPPRFSGRQFPNYSSELNVNALELEDSALYLCASMEEKGEQYFGPGTRLTVT.

V is TRBV19 and J is TRBJ1-3; 9 nucleotides agree with TRBD1. CDR3 length equals 14 residues. Germline assignment: CDR1 LNHDA and CDR2 SQIVND (reference sequence). The V and J ends lost 6 bases and 5 bases, in that order; junction bases with no gene match: 5. The CDR3 region is CASRGQGQRNTIYF. The CDR3 nucleotides are TGTGCCAGTAGGGGACAGGGTCAAAGAAACACCATATATTTT.

The chain carries TRBV6-1 and TRBJ1-6, with 10 bases that match TRBD1. This CDR3 has 15 amino acids. J was trimmed by 9 bases and V by 6 bases; bases with no gene match: 8. Germline V lookup: CDR1 MNHNS, CDR2 SASEGT. CDR3 sequence (DNA): TGTGCCAGCAGGGGTGGGGGGACAGGGGTTTCACCCCTCCACTTT. Its translation: CASRGGGTGVSPLHF.

The V call is TRBV12-3 or TRBV12-4, the J call TRBJ2-2; no clear D gene. The CDR3 is 13 residues long. The ends were cut back, 2 bases at V and 5 bases at J, with 6 bases in the middle. The DNA of the CDR3 is TGTGCCAGCAGTTTATCGATGACCGGGGAGCTGTTTTTT. Residues: CASSLSMTGELFF.

The chain joins TRBV6-2 or TRBV6-3 to TRBJ1-2; the D is unclear. V was cut by 6 bases and J by 13 bases, with 15 bases left in between. The germline V gene encodes CDR1 MNHEY and CDR2 SVGEGT. CDR3 length: 11 residues. As DNA, the CDR3 is TGTGCCAGCAGCCCACCCGGCGCGCTCACCTTC. Its translation: CASSPPGALTF.

The chain recombines TRBV11-2 with TRBJ1-2; D not resolved. The V gene's germline CDR1 is SGHAT and CDR2 FQNNGV. V lost 5 bases and J 6 bases, leaving 19 bases between the germline ends. The CDR3 runs 15 residues. CDR3 region: CASSPGGGSGNGYTF. The CDR3 coding sequence is TGTGCCAGCAGCCCCGGTGGAGGGAGCGGAAATGGCTACACCTTC.

This chain connects TRBV20-1 to TRBJ2-5, with 11 bases lining up with TRBD2. This CDR3 region has 12 residues. J was trimmed by 3 bases and V by 6 bases; bases with no gene match: 0. Germline-derived CDR1 and CDR2 are DFQATT and SNEGSKA (reference sequence). This CDR3 reads CSAGLAEETQYF. The CDR3 DNA follows: TGCAGTGCGGGACTAGCGGAAGAGACCCAGTACTTC.